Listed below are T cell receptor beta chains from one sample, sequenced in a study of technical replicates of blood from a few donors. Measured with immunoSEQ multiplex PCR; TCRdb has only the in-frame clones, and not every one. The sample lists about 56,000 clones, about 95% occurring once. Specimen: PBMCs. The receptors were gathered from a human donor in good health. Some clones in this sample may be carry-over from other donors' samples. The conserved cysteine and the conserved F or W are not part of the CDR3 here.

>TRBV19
ASSGQLAGGLDTQY
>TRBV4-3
ASSQDRGETQY
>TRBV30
AWGGLTLYGYT
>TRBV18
ASSSAGVTDTQY
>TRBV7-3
ASSRSDGGSYNEQF
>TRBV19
ASVTSGGASYNEQF
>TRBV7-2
ASSEVVFLAAVGEQY
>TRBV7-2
ASSFTSRNEQF
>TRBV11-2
ASSLGAGQIYGYT
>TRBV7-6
ASSFDGYEQY
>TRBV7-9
ASSLVGEYNEQF
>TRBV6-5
ASSSRSNYGYT
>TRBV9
ASSAGTGVRPQH
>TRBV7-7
ASSSRLAGNTGELF
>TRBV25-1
ASGRDSSTDTQY
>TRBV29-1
SVIGLAGGYEQY
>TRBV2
ASTKGGIPYNEQF
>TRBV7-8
ASSFPGGPKTQY
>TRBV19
ASSSSGGEGAF
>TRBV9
ASSLSSGGPTGELF
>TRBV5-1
ATTRGTGDYEQY
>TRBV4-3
ASSQVPQGTEKLF
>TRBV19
ASTDTPNYGYT
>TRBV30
ALKNWGGNTEAF
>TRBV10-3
AISESGAGGPYEQY
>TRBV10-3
AVSGPQETQY
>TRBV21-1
ASRFWTGMTTEAF
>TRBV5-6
ASSLSGRERTDTQY
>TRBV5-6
ASSLRVSGANVLT
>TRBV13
ASSSGQSDEQF
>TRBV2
ASSFIAGVGYNEQF
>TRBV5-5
ASSFVPADEQF
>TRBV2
ASSLQGVENTGELF
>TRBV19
ASSIKVGGPYEQY
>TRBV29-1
SVAGLAGKSHEQF
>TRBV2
ASSPPGQVYGYT
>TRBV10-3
AIREKGSNTEAF
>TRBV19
ASRTWGVGQYAF
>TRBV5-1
ASSLLDSYGYT
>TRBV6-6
ASSPAGSSYNEQF
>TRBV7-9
ACRGRKNTGELF
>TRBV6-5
ASSPDRDIYEQY
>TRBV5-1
ATRVGDMNTEAF
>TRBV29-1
SVEGTSGYTGELF
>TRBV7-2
AIRGQRGVTGELF
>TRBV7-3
ASSLLDRILNTEAF
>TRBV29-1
SVSTGGTSLSGNTIY
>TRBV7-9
ASSPEPDYGYT
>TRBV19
ASSNIGGATGPY
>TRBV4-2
ASSQGSGLAGANEQF
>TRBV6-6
ASSPDRGLTGELF
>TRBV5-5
ASSVVGGEKLF
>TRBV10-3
AIWNGQGGTYEQY
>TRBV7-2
ASSQRSEQY
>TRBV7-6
ASSLARSGTEAF
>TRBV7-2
ASSLRGNEQF
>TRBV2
ASRISGGEKY
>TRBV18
ASSPMANTEAF